The table lists the clone carrying this TCR beta chain with a count of one. The data derive from a study of Ad26.COV2.S vaccination and SARS-CoV-2 variants. Germline CDR1 and CDR2: SGDLS and YYNGEE. This CDR3 is built from 17 residues. Trimming removed 1 base at V and 0 bases at J, with 14 bases between. The treatment denotes: over 15 received Ad26.COV2.S at low or high dose, single or two shots; about 5 received placebo; per-sample allocation not given. Specimens were obtained on day 63 following the first vaccine or placebo injection. Only in-frame clones appear in the TCRdb table, and some are missing; sequencing was by immunoSEQ multiplex PCR. The profile covers 300,000 to 350,000 clones, with roughly 90% appearing a single time and 5% taken by the ten largest.

The receptor comes from a person between 18 and 59 years old who received the Ad26.COV2.S COVID-19 vaccine or a placebo. The chain recombines TRBV9 with TRBJ2-1, with no clear D. The source material was peripheral blood, sampled in a trial of Ad26.COV2.S vaccine versus placebo. The CDR3 DNA sequence: TGTGCCAGCAGCGTATCCGACTTGACGAGCTCCTACAATGAGCAGTTCTTC. This translates into CASSVSDLTSSYNEQFF.